This TCR beta chain is from a study of Ad26.COV2.S vaccination and SARS-CoV-2 variants. Overall study context: Once, or twice with 56 days between doses, Ad26.COV2.S was given intramuscularly.

Noted treatment: some 20 received Ad26.COV2.S at low or high dose, single or two shots; about 5 received placebo; per-sample allocation not given. The samples date from day 63 after the first vaccine or placebo injection. This clone was recorded once. CDR1 SGHTA and CDR2 FQGNSA come from the germline V gene. J gave up 6 bases and V 5 bases, and 8 bases lay outside the gene matches. The CDR3 sequence is 15 residues long. Clones were read by immunoSEQ multiplex PCR, and TCRdb kept only the in-frame ones, dropping some. This sample has 400,000 or so clones, with about 88% found just once. The sample in question was peripheral blood, obtained in a trial of Ad26.COV2.S vaccine versus placebo. V and J are TRBV7-2 and TRBJ2-7, with TRBD2 identical over 12 bases. The TCR sequence derives from a person between 18 and 60 years old who received the Ad26.COV2.S COVID-19 vaccine or a placebo. This CDR3 reads CASSHWTSGEGEQYF. The CDR3 region has the DNA TGTGCCAGCAGCCATTGGACTAGCGGGGAGGGCGAGCAGTACTTC.